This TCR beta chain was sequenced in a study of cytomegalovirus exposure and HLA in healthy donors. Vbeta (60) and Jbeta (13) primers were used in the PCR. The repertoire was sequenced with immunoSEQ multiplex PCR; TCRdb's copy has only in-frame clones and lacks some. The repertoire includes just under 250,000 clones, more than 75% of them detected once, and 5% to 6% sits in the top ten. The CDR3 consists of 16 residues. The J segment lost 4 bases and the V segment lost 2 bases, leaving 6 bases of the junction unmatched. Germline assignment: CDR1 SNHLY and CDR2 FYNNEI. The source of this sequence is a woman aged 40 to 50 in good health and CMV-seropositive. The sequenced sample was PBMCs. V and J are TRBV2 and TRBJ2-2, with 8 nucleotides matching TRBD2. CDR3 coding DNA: TGTGCCAGCAGTGAACTGCAGCGGGGGTCCACCGGGGAGCTGTTTTTT. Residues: CASSELQRGSTGELFF.